The sequence of this T cell receptor (beta chain) was determined in a study of CD8 T cells in ankylosing spondylitis. TCRdb reprocessed the 5' RACE reads via MiXCR and lists one record per CDR3 protein. Here the sample spans 250,000 or so distinct CDR3 sequences, 15% to 20% being singletons. Deletions cut 4 bases from V and 0 bases from J, with 6 bases between. Germline values: CDR1 SQVTM, CDR2 ANQGSEA. The CDR3 contains 13 residues. Study-level results: One TCR beta motif, made up of under ten highly homologous variants, appeared characteristic of ankylosing spondylitis blood.

As regards this clonotype: Its antigen is not identified.

This chain joins TRBV29-1 and TRBJ2-2; no clear D gene. This TCR was sampled from a male donor with ankylosing spondylitis or in good health (not recorded which). The material sequenced was blood, either unsorted or a sorted T cell fraction (not recorded which). The CDR3 here is CSVVFANTGELFF. CDR3 in DNA: TGCAGCGTTGTCTTTGCGAACACCGGGGAGCTGTTTTTT.